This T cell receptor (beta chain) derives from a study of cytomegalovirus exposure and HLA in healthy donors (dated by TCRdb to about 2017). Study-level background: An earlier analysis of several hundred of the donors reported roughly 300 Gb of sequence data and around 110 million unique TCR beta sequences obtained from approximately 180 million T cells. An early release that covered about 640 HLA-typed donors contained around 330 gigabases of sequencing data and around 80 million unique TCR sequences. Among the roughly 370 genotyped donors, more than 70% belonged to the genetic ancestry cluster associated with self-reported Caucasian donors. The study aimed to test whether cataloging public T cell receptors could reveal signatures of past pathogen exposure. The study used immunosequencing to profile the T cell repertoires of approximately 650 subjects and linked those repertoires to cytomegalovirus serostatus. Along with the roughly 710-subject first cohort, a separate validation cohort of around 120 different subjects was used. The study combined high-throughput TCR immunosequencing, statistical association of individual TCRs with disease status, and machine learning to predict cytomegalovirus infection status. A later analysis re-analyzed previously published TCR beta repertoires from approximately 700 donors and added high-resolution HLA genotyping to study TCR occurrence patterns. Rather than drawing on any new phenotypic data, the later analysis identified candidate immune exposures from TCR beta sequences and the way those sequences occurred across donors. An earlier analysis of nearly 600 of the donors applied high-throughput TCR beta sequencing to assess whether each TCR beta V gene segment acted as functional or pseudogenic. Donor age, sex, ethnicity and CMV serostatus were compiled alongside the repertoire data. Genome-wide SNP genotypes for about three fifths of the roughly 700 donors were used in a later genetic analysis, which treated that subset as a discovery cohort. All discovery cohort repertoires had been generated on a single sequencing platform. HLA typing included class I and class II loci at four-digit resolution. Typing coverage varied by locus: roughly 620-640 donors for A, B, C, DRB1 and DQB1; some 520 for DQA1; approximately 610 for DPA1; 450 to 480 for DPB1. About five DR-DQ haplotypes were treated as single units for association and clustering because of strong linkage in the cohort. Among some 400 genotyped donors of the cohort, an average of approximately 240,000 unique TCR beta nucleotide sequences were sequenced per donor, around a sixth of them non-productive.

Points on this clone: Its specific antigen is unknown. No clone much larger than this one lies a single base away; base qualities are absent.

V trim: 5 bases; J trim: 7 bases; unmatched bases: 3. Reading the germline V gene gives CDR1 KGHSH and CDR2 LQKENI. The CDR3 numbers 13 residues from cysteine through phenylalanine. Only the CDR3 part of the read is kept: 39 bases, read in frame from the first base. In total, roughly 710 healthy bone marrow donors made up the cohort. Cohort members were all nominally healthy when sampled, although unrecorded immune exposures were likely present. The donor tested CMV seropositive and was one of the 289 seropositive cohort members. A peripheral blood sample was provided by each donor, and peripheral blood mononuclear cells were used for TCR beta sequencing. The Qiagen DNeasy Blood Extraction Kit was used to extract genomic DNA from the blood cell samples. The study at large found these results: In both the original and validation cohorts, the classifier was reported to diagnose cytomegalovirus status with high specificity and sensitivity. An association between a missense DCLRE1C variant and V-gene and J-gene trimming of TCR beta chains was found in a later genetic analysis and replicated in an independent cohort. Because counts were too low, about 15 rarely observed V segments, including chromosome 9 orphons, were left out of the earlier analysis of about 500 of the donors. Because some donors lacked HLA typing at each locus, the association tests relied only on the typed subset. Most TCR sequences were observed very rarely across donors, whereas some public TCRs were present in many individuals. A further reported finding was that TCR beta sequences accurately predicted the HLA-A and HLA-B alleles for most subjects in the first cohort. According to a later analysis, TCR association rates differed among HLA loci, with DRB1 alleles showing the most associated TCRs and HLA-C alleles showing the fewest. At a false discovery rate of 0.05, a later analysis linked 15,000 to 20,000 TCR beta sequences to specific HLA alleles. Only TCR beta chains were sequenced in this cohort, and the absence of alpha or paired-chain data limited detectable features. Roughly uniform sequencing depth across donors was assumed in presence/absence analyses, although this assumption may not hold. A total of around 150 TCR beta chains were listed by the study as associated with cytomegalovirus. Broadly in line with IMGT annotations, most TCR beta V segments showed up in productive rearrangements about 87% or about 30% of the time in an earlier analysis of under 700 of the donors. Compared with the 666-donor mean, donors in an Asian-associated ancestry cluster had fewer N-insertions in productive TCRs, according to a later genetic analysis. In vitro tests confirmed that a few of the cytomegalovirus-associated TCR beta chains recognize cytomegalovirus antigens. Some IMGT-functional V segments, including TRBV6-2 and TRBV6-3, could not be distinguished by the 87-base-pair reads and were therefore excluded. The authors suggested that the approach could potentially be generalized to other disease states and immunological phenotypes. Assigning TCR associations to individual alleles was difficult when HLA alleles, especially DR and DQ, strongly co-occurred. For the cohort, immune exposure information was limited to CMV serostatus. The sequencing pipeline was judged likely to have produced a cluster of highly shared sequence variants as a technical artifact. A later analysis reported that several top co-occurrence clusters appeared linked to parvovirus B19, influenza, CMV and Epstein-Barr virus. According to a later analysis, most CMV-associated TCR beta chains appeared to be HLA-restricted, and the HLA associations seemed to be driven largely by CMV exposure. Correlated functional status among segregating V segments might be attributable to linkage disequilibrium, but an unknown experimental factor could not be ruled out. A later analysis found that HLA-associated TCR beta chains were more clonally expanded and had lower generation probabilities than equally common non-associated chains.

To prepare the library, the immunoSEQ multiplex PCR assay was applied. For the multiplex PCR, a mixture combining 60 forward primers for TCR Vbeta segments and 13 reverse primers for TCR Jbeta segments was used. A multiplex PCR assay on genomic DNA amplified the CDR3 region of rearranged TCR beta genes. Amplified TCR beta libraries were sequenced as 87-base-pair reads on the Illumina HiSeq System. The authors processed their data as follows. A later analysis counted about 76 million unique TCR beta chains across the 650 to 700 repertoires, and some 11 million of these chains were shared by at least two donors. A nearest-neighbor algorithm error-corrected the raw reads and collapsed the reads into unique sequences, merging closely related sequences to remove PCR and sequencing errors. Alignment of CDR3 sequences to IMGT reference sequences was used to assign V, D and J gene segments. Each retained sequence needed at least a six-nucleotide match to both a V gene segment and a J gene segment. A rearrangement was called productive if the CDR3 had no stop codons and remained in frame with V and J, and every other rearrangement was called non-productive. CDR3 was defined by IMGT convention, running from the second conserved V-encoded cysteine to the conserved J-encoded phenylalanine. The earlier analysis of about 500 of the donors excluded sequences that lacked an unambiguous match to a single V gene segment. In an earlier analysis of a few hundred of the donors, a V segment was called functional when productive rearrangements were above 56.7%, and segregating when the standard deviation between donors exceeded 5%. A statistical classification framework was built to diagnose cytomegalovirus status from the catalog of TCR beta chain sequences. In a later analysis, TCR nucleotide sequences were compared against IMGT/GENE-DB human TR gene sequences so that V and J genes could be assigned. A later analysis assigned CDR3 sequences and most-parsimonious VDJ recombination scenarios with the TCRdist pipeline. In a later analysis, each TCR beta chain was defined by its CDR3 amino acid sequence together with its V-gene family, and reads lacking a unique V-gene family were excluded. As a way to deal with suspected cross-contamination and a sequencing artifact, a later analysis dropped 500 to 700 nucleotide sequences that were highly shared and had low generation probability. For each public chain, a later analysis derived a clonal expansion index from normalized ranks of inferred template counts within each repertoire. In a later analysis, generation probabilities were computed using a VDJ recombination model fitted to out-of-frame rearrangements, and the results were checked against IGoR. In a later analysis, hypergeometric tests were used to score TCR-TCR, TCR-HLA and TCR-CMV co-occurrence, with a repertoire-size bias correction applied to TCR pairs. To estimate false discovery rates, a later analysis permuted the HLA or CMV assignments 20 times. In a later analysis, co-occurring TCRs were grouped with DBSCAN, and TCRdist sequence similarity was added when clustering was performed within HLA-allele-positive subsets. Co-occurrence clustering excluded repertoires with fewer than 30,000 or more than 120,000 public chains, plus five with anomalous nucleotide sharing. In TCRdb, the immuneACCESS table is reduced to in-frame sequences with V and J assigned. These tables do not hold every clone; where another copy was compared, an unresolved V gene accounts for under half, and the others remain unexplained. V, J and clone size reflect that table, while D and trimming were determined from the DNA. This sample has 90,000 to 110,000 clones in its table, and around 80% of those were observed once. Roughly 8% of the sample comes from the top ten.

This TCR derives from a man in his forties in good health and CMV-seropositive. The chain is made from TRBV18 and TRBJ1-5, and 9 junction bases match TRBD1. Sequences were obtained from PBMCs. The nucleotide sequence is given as TGTGCCAGCTCAAGGGACAGGGACCAGCCCCAGCATTTT. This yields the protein CASSRDRDQPQHF.